This TCR beta chain appears in the sequencing data of a study of cytomegalovirus exposure and HLA in healthy donors. Across the whole study: Earlier, 150 million to 200 million T cells were analyzed, and 90 million to 120 million unique TCR beta sequences were found among them. In an early release, HLA-typed donors contributed roughly 85 million unique TCR sequences.

Primers for the PCR totalled 60 Vbeta and 13 Jbeta. The table came from immunoSEQ multiplex PCR; TCRdb's copy has only in-frame clones and leaves some out. This table holds 85,000 to 110,000 clones, 60% to 80% found once. Donors had nominal health at sampling but likely had unrecorded immune exposures. V lost 5 bases and J lost 1, with 5 bases in between. The CDR3 totals 12 residues. CDR1 is PRHDT and CDR2 is FYEKMQ in the germline V gene (reference sequence). This TCR came from a man aged 50-59 years in good health and CMV-seropositive. The rearrangement links TRBV13 to TRBJ1-1; D unresolved. Sequencing used PBMCs. The CDR3 sequence: CASSQKNTEAFF. The CDR3 coding sequence is TGTGCCAGCAGCCAAAAGAACACTGAAGCTTTCTTT. The full variable domain, rest sourced from reference TRBV13 and TRBJ1-1, is AAGVIQSPRHLIKEKRETATLKCYPIPRHDTVYWYQQGPGQDPQFLISFYEKMQSDKGSIPDRFSAQQFSDYHSELNMSSLELGDSALYFCASSQKNTEAFFGQGTRLTVV.